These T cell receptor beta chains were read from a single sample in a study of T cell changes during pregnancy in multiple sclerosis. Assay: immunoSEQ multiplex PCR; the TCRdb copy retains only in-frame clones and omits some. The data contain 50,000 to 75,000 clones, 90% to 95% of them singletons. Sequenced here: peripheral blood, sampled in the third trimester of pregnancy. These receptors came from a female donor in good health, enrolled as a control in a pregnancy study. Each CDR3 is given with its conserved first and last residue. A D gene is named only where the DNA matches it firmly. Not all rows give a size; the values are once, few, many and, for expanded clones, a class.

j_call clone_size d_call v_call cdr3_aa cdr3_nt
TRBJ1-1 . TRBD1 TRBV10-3 CAISLTGVNTEAFF TGTGCCATCAGCCTGACAGGGGTTAACACTGAAGCTTTCTTT
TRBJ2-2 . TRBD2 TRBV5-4 CASRPGLAGIGELFF TGTGCCAGCAGACCCGGACTAGCGGGGATCGGGGAGCTGTTTTTT
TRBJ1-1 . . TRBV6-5 CASVSYTEAFF TGTGCCAGCGTGAGTTACACTGAAGCTTTCTTT
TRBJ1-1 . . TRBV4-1 CASSQAQGHTEAFF TGCGCCAGCAGCCAAGCCCAGGGCCACACTGAAGCTTTCTTT
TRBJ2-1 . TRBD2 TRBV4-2 CASSLGLAGGTYNEQFF TGTGCCAGCAGCCTGGGACTAGCGGGAGGAACCTACAATGAGCAGTTCTTC
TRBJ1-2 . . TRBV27 CASSLSGPGDSDYGYTF TGTGCCAGCAGTTTATCAGGCCCAGGGGATTCGGACTATGGCTACACCTTC
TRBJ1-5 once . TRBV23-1 CASTRGNQPQHF TGCGCCAGCACGAGAGGGAATCAGCCCCAGCATTTT
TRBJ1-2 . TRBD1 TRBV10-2 CASSELPGGAGYTF TGCGCCAGCAGTGAGTTGCCAGGGGGCGCAGGCTACACCTTC
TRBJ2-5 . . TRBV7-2 CASSLPGVETQYF TGTGCCAGCAGCCTCCCGGGGGTAGAGACCCAGTACTTC
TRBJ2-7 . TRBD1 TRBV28 CASSRRGHGEQYF TGTGCCAGCAGTCGCAGGGGGCACGGGGAGCAGTACTTC
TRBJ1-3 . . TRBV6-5 CASSYDRNSGNTIYF TGTGCCAGCAGTTACGACAGGAACTCTGGAAACACCATATATTTT
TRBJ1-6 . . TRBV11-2 CATCRELNSPLHF TGTGCCACTTGCCGGGAGTTGAATTCACCCCTCCACTTT
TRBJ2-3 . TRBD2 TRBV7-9 CASSSTSEFTDTQYF TGTGCCAGCAGCTCTACTAGCGAGTTCACAGATACGCAGTATTTT
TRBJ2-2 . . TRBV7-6 CASRFQTGTGELFF TGTGCCAGCAGATTTCAAACAGGGACCGGGGAGCTGTTTTTT
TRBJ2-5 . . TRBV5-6 CASSLTVPGETQYF TGTGCCAGCAGCCTGACAGTCCCGGGAGAGACCCAGTACTTC
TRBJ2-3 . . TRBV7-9 CASSFFSTDTQYF TGTGCCAGCAGCTTCTTCAGCACAGATACGCAGTATTTT
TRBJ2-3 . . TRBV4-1 CASSQDRVVFDTQYF TGCGCCAGCAGCCAAGATCGGGTAGTTTTTGATACGCAGTATTTT
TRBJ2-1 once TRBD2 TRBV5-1 CASSGTSLPNEQFF TGCGCCAGCAGCGGGACTAGCCTTCCCAATGAGCAGTTCTTC
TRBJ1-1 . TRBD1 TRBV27 CASSFQIRAGQENTEAFF TGTGCCAGCAGTTTTCAGATTAGGGCGGGACAGGAGAACACTGAAGCTTTCTTT
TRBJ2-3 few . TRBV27 CASSSGYQVDTQYF TGTGCCAGCAGTTCGGGATACCAAGTGGATACGCAGTATTTT
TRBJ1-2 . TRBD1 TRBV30 CAAEGQGYGYTF TGTGCCGCAGAGGGACAGGGCTATGGCTACACCTTC
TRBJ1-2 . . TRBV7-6 CASSLDAGGYGYTF TGTGCCAGCAGCTTAGACGCCGGCGGGTATGGCTACACCTTC
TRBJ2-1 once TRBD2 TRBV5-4 CASTGLADNEQFF TGTGCCAGCACCGGACTAGCAGACAATGAGCAGTTCTTC
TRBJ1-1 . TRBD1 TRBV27 CASSQSQTGYSEAFF TGTGCCAGCAGCCAATCGCAGACAGGGTACTCTGAAGCTTTCTTT
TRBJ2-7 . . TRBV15 CATSREIATGKYF TGTGCCACCAGCAGAGAAATCGCGACAGGAAAGTACTTC
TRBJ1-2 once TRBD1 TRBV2 CASSAFGQGVLRDGYTF TGTGCCAGCAGTGCGTTCGGACAGGGAGTTTTACGGGATGGCTACACCTTC
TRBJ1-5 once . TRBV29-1 CSVETALNQPQHF TGCAGCGTTGAAACAGCCCTCAATCAGCCCCAGCATTTT
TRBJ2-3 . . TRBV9 CASSPRGSSDTQYF TGTGCCAGCAGCCCCCGGGGGTCCTCAGATACGCAGTATTTT
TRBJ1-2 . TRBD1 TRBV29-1 CSVWTGAKYGYTF TGCAGCGTCTGGACAGGGGCGAAGTATGGCTACACCTTC